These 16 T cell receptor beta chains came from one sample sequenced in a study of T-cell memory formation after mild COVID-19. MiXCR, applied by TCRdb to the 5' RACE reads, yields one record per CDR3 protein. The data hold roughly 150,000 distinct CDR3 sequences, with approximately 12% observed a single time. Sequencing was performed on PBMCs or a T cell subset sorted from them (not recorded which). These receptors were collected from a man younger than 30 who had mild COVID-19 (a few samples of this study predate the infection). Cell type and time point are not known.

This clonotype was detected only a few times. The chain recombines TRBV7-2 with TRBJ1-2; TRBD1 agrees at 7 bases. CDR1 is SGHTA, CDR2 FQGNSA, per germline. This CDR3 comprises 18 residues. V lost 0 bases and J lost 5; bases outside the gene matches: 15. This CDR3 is CASSLAAVMAGGAYGYTF. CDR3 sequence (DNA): TGTGCCAGCAGCTTAGCGGCCGTCATGGCAGGGGGTGCTTATGGCTACACCTTC. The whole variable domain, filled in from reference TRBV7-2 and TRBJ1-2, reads GAGVSQSPSNKVTEKGKDVELRCDPISGHTALYWYRQSLGQGLEFLIYFQGNSAPDKSGLPSDRFSAERTGGSVSTLTIQRTQQEDSAVYLCASSLAAVMAGGAYGYTFGSGTRLTVV.

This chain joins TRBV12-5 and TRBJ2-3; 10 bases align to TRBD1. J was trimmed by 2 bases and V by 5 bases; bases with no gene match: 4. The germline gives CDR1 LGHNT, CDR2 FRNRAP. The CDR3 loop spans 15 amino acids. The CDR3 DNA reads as TGTGCTAGTGGTCCCGGGACAGGGGTCACAGATACGCAGTATTTT. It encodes CASGPGTGVTDTQYF. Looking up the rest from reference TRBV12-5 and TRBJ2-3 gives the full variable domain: DARVTQTPRHKVTEMGQEVTMRCQPILGHNTVFWYRQTMMQGLELLAYFRNRAPLDDSGMPKDRFSAEMPDATLATLKIQPSEPRDSAVYFCASGPGTGVTDTQYFGPGTRLTVL.

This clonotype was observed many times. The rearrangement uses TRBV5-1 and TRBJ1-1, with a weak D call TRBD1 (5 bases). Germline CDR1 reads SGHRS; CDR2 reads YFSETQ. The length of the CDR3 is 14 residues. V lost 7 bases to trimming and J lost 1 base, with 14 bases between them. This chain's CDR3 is CASGKTGQNTEAFF. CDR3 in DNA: TGCGCCAGCGGAAAAACAGGACAGAACACTGAAGCTTTCTTT.

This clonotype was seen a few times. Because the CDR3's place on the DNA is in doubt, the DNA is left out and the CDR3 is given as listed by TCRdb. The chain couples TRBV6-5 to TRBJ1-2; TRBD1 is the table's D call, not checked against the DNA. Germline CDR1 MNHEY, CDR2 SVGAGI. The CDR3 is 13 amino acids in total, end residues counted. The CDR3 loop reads CASSSSRAQGYTF.

CDR3 nucleotides: TGTGCCAGCAGCCAAGAGAACGGGCCCGGATCACCCCTCCACTTT. Protein sequence: CASSQENGPGSPLHF. The chain links TRBV3-1 to TRBJ1-6; no clear D gene. CDR1 and CDR2 (germline): LGHDT, YNNKEL (reference sequence). This CDR3 has 15 amino acids. V was shortened by 0 bases and J by 10 bases, with 13 bases between the two germline ends. Full variable domain (outside the CDR3, taken from reference TRBV3-1 and TRBJ1-6): DTAVSQTPKYLVTQMGNDKSIKCEQNLGHDTMYWYKQDSKKFLKIMFSYNNKELIINETVPNRFSPKSPDKAHLNLHINSLELGDSAVYFCASSQENGPGSPLHFGNGTRLTVT.

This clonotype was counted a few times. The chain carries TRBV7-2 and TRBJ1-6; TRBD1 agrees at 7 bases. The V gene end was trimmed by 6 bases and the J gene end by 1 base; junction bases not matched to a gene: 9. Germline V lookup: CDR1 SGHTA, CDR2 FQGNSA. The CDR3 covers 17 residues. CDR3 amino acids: CASRTDRAESYNSPLHF. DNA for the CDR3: TGTGCCAGCAGAACCGACAGGGCTGAGTCCTATAATTCACCCCTCCACTTT.

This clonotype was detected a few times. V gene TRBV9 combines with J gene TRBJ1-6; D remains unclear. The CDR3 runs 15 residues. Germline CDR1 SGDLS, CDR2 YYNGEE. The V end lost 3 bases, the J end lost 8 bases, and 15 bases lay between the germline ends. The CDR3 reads CASSEENILDSPLHF. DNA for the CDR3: TGTGCCAGCAGCGAAGAGAACATCCTTGATTCACCCCTCCACTTT.

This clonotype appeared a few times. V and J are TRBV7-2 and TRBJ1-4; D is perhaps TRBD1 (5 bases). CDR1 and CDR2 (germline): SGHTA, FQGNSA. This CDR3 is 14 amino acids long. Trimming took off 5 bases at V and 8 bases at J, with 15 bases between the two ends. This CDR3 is CASSQRGSGEKLFF. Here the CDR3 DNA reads TGTGCCAGCAGCCAGAGGGGTAGTGGGGAAAAACTGTTTTTT.

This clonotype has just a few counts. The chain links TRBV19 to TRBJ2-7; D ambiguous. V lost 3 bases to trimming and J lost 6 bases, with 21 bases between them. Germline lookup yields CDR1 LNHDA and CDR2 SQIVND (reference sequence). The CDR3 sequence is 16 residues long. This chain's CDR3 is CASSMSRRELPGEQYF. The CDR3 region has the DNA TGTGCCAGTAGTATGAGTCGAAGGGAACTGCCGGGCGAGCAGTACTTC.

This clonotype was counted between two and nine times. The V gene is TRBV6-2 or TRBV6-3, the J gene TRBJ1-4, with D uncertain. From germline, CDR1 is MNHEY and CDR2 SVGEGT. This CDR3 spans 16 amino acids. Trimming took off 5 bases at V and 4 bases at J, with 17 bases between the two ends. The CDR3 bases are TGTGCCAGCAGTCAACAACCGAAGACTGGTAATGAAAAACTGTTTTTT. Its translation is CASSQQPKTGNEKLFF.

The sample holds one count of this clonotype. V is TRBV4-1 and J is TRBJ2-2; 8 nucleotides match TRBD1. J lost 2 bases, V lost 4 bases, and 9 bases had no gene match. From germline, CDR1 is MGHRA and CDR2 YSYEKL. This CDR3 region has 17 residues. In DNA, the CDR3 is TGCGCCAGCAGCCTCCAGCCCGACAGGGGCAACACCGGGGAGCTGTTTTTT. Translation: CASSLQPDRGNTGELFF.

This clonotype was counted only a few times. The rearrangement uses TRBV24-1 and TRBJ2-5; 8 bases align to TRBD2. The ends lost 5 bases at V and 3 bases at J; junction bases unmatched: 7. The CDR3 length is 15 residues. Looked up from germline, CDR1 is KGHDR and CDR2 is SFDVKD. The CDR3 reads CATSGGSGDKETQYF. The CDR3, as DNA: TGTGCCACCAGTGGAGGTAGCGGGGACAAAGAGACCCAGTACTTC.

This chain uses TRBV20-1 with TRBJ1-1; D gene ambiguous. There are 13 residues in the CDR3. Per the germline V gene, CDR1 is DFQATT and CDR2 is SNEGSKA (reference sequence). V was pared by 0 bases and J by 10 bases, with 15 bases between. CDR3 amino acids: CSARDSPHPPAFF. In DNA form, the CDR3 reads TGCAGTGCTAGAGATAGTCCGCACCCCCCAGCTTTCTTT.

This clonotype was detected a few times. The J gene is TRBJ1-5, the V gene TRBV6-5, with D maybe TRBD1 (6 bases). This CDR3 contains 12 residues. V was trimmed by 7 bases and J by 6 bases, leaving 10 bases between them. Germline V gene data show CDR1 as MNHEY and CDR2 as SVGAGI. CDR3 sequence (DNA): TGTGCCAGCAATTCCAGGGGTCAGCCCCAGCATTTT. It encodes CASNSRGQPQHF.

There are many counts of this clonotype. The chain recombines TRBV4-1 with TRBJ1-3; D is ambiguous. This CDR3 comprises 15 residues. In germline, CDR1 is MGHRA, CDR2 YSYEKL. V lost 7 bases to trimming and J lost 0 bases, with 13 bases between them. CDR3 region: CASTLEEYSGNTIYF. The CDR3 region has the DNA TGCGCCAGCACACTAGAGGAATACTCTGGAAACACCATATATTTT.

The CDR3, as DNA: TGTGCCAGCAGCTTAAGGCCCCCAACAATTTACACCGGGGAGCTGTTTTTT. Its translation: CASSLRPPTIYTGELFF. The V call is TRBV7-2, the J call TRBJ2-2, with D hard to call. V was clipped by 2 bases and J by 3 bases, with 16 bases between them. The CDR3 is 17 residues long. CDR1 and CDR2 (germline): SGHTA, FQGNSA.